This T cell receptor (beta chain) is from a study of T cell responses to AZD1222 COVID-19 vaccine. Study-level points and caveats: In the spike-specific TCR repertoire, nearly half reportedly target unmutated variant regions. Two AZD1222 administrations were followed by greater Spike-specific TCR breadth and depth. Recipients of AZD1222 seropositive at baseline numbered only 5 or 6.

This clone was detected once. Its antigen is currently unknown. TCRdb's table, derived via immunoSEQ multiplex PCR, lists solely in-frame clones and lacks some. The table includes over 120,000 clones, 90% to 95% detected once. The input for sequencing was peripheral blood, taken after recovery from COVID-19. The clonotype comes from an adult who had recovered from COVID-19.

In DNA form, the CDR3 reads TGCGCCAGCAGCCAGTACAGGAGGTCCCCTGAAGCTTTCTTT. Translating it yields CASSQYRRSPEAFF. The chain recombines TRBV4-1 with TRBJ1-1; the D gene is possibly TRBD1 (5 bases). Germline CDR1 is MGHRA and CDR2 is YSYEKL. V was shortened by 3 bases and J by 6 bases, with 14 bases between the two germline ends. CDR3 length equals 14 residues.